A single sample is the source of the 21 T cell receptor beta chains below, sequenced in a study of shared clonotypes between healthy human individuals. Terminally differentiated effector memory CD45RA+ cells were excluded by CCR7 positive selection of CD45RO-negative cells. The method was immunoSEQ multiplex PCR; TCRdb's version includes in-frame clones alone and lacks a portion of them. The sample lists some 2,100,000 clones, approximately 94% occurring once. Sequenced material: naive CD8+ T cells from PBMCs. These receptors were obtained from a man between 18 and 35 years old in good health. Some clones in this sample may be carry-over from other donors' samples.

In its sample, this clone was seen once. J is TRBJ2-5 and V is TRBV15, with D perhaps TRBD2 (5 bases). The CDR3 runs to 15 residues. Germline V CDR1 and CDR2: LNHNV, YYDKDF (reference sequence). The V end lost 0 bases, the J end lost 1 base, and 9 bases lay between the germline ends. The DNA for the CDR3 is TGTGCCACCAGCAGAGATCAAGCGGTCCAAGAGACCCAGTACTTC. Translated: CATSRDQAVQETQYF.

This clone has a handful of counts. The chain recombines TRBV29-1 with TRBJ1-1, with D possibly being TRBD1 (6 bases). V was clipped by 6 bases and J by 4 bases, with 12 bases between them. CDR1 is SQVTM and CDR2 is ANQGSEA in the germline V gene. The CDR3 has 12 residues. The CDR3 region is CSVGSRGTEAFF. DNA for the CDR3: TGCAGCGTGGGCAGCAGGGGCACTGAAGCTTTCTTT.

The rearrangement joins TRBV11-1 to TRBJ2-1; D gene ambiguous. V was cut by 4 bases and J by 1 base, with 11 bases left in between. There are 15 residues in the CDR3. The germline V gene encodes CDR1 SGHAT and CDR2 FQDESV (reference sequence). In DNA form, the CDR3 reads TGTGCCAGCAGCTCCCTCCCTGAGTCCTACAATGAGCAGTTCTTC. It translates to CASSSLPESYNEQFF. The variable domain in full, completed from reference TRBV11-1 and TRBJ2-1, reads EAEVAQSPRYKITEKSQAVAFWCDPISGHATLYWYRQILGQGPELLVQFQDESVVDDSQLPKDRFSAERLKGVDSTLKIQPAELGDSAMYLCASSSLPESYNEQFFGPGTRLTVL.

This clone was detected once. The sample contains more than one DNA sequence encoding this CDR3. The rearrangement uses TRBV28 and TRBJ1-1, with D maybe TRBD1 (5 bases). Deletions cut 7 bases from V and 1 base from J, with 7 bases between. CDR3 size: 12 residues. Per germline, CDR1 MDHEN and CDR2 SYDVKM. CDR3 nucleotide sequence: TGTGCCAGCAACCAGGGGAACACTGAAGCTTTCTTT. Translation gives CASNQGNTEAFF.

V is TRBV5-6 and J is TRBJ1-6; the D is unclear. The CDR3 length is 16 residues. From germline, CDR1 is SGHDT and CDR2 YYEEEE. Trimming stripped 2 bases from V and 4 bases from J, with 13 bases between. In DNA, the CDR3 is TGTGCCAGCAGCTTCAAGAGGACGCGTTATAATTCACCCCTCCACTTT. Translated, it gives CASSFKRTRYNSPLHF.

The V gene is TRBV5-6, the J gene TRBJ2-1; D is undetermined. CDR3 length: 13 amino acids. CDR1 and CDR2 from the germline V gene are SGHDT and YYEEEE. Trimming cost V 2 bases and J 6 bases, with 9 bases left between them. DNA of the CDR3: TGTGCCAGCAGCTTTGGCTGGGGCAATGAGCAGTTCTTC. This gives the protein CASSFGWGNEQFF.

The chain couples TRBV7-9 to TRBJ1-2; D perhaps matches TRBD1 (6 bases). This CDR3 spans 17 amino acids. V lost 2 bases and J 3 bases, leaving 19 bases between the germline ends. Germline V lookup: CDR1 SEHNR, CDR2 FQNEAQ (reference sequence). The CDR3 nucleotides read TGTGCCAGCAGCTTAATAGCACAGGGAGATCGCGACTATGGCTACACCTTC. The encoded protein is CASSLIAQGDRDYGYTF. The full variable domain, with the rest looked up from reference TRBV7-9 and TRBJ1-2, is DTGVSQNPRHKITKRGQNVTFRCDPISEHNRLYWYRQTLGQGPEFLTYFQNEAQLEKSRLLSDRFSAERPKGSFSTLEIQRTEQGDSAMYLCASSLIAQGDRDYGYTFGSGTRLTVV.

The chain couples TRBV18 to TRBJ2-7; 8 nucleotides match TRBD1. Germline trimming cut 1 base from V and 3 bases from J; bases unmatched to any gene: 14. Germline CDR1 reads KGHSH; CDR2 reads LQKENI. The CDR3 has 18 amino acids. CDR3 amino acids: CASSPLSTSGTGYYEQYF. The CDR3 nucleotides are TGTGCCAGCTCACCACTCTCAACCTCCGGGACAGGATACTACGAGCAGTACTTC.

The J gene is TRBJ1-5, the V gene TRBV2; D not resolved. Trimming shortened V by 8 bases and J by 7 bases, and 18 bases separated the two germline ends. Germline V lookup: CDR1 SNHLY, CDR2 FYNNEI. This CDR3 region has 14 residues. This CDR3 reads CASSAWETAQPQHF. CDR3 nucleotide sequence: TGTGCCAGCTCGGCCTGGGAGACTGCACAGCCCCAGCATTTT. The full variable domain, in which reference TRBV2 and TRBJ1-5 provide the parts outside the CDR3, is EPEVTQTPSHQVTQMGQEVILRCVPISNHLYFYWYRQILGQKVEFLVSFYNNEISEKSEIFDDQFSVERPDGSNFTLKIRSTKLEDSAMYFCASSAWETAQPQHFGDGTRLSIL.

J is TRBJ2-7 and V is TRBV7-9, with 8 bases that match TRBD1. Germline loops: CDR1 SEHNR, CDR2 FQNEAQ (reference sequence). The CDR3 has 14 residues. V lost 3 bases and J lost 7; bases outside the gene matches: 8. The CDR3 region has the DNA TGTGCCAGCAGCTTCACGACAGGGGATGAGGAGCAGTACTTC. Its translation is CASSFTTGDEEQYF.

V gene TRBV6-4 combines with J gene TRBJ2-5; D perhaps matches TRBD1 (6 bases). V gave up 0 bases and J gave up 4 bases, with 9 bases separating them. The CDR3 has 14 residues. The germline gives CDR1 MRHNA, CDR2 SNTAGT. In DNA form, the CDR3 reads TGTGCCAGCAGTGACTCGGACAGAGGAGAGACCCAGTACTTC. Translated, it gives CASSDSDRGETQYF.

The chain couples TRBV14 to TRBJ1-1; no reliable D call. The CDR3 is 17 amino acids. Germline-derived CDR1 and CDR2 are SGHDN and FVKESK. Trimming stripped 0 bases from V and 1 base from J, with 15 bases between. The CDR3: CASSQDRTLTGNTEAFF. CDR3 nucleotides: TGTGCCAGCAGCCAAGATAGAACCCTTACGGGGAACACTGAAGCTTTCTTT.

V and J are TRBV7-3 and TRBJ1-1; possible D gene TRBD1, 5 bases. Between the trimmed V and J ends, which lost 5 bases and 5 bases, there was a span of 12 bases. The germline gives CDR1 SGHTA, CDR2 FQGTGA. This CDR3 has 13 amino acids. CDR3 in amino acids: CASSTGGLTEAFF. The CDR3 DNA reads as TGTGCCAGCAGCACGGGGGGTTTAACTGAAGCTTTCTTT.

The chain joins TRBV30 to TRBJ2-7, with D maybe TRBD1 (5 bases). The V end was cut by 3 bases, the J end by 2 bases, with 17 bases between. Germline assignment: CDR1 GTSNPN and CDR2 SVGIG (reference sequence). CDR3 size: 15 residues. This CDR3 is CAWSDSIGAPYEQYF. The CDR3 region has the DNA TGTGCCTGGAGCGATTCTATAGGGGCTCCCTACGAGCAGTACTTC.

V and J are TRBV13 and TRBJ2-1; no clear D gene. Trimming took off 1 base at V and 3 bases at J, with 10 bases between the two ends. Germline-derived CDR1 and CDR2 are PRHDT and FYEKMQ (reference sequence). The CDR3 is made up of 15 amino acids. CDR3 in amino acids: CASSLASDGYNEQFF. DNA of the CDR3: TGTGCCAGCAGCTTAGCTTCGGACGGCTACAATGAGCAGTTCTTC.

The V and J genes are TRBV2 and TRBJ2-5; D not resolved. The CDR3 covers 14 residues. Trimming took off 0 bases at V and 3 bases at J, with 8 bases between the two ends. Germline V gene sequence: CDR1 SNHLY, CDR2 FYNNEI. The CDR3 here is CASSEAGSEETQYF. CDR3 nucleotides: TGTGCCAGCAGTGAAGCGGGGTCGGAAGAGACCCAGTACTTC.

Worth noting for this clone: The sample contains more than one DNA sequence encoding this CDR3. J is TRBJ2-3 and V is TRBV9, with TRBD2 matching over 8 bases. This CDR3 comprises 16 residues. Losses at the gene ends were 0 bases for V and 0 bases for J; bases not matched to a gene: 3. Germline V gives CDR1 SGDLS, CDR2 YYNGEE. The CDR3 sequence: CASSVDPGGSTDTQYF. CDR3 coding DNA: TGTGCCAGCAGCGTAGACCCGGGAGGGAGCACAGATACGCAGTATTTT.

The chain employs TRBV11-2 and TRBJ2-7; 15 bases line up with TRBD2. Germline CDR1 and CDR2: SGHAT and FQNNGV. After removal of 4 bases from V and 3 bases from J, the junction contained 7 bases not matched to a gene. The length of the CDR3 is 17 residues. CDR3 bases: TGTGCCAGCAGCTCGCGGACTAGCGGGAGGGCCTTCTACGAGCAGTACTTC. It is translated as CASSSRTSGRAFYEQYF. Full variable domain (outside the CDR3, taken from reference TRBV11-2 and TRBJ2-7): EAGVAQSPRYKIIEKRQSVAFWCNPISGHATLYWYQQILGQGPKLLIQFQNNGVVDDSQLPKDRFSAERLKGVDSTLKIQPAKLEDSAVYLCASSSRTSGRAFYEQYFGPGTRLTVT.

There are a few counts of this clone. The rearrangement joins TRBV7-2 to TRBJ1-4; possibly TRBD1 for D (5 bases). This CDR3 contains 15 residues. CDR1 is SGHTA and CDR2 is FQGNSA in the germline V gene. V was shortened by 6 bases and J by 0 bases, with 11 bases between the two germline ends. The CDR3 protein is CASRGGTPTNEKLFF. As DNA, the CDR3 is TGTGCCAGCAGGGGGGGAACCCCAACTAATGAAAAACTGTTTTTT. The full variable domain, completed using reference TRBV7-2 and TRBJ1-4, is GAGVSQSPSNKVTEKGKDVELRCDPISGHTALYWYRQSLGQGLEFLIYFQGNSAPDKSGLPSDRFSAERTGGSVSTLTIQRTQQEDSAVYLCASRGGTPTNEKLFFGSGTQLSVL.

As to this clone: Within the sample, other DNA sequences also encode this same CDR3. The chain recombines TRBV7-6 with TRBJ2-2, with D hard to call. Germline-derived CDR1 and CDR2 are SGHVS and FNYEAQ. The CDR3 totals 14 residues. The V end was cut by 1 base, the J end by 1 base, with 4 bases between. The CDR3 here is CASSLEQNTGELFF. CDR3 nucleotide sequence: TGTGCCAGCAGCTTAGAGCAGAACACCGGGGAGCTGTTTTTT.

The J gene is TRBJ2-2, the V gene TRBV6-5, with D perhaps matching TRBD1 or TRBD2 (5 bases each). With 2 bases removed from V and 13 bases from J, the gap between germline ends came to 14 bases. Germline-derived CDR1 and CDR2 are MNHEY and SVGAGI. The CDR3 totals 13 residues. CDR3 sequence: CASSYGGRGGLFF. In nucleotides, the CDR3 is TGTGCCAGCAGTTACGGGGGTCGCGGTGGGCTGTTTTTT.